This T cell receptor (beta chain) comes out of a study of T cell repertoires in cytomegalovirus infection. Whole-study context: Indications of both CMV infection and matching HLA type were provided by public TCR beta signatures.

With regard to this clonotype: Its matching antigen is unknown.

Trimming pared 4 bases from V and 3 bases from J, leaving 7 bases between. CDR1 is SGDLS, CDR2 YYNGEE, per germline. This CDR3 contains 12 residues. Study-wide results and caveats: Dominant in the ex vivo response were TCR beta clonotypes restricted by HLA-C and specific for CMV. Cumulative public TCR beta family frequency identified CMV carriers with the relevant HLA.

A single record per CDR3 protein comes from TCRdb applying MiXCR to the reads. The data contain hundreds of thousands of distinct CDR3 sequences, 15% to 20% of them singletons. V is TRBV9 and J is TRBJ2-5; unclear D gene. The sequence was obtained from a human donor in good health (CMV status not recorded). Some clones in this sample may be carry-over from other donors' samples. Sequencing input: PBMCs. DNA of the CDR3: TGTGCCAGCAGCACTACCGAAGAGACCCAGTACTTC. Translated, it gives CASSTTEETQYF.